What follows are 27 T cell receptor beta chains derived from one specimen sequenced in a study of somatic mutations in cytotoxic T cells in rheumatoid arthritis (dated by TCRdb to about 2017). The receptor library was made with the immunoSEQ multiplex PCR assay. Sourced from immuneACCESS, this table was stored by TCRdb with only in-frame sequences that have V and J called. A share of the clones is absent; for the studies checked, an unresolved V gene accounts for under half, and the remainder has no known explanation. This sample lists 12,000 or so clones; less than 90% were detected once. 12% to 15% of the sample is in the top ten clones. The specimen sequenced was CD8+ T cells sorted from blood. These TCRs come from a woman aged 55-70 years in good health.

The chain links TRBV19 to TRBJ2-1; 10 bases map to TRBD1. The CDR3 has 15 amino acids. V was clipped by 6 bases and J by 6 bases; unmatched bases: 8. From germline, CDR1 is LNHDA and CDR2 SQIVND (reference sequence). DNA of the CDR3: TGTGCCAGTAGGAGCCGGGACAGGGGAGTCAATGAGCAGTTCTTC. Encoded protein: CASRSRDRGVNEQFF.

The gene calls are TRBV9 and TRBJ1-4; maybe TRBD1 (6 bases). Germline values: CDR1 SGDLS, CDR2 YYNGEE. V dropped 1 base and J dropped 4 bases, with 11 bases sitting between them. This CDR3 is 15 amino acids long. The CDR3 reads CASSVTDSLNEKLFF. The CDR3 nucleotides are TGTGCCAGCAGCGTAACGGACAGCCTTAATGAAAAACTGTTTTTT.

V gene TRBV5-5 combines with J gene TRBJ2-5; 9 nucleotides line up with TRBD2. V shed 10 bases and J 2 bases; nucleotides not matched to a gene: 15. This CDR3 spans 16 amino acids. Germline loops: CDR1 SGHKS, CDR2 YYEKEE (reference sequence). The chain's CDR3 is CAWLAGGPSTQETQYF. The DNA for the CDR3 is TGTGCCTGGCTGGCGGGGGGGCCCAGTACACAAGAGACCCAGTACTTC.

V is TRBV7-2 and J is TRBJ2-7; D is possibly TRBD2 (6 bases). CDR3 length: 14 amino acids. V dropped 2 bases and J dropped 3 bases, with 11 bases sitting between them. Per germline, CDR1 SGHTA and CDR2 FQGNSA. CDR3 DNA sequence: TGTGCCAGCAGCTTAATGGCGGGGCACTACGAGCAGTACTTC. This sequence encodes CASSLMAGHYEQYF.

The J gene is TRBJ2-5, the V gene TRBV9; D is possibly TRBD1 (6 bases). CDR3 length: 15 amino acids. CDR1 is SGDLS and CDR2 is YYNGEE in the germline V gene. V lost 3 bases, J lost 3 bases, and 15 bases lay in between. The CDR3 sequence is CASSATGTIKETQYF. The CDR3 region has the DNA TGTGCCAGCAGCGCAACCGGGACAATCAAAGAGACCCAGTACTTC.

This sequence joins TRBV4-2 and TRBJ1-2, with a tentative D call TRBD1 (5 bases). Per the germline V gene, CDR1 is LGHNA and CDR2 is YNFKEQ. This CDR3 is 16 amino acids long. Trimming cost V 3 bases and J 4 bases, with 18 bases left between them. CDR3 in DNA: TGTGCCAGCAGCCAGGAGGGACCGGGGGTCGTCTATGGCTACACCTTC. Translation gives CASSQEGPGVVYGYTF.

The CDR3 here is CASSLAVGAKNIQYF. CDR3 bases: TGTGCCAGCAGCTTGGCGGTGGGAGCCAAAAACATTCAGTACTTC. This rearrangement joins TRBV9 to TRBJ2-4; D unresolved. CDR3 length: 15 amino acids. V shed 4 bases and J shed 0 bases, with 11 bases lying between them. Germline V gives CDR1 SGDLS, CDR2 YYNGEE.

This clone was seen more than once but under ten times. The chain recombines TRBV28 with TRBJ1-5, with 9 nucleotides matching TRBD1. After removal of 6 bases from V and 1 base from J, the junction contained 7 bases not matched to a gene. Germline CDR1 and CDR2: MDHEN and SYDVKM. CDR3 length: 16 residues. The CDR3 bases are TGTGCCAGCAGACCGACAGGGGGATTGAGCAATCAGCCCCAGCATTTT. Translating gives CASRPTGGLSNQPQHF.

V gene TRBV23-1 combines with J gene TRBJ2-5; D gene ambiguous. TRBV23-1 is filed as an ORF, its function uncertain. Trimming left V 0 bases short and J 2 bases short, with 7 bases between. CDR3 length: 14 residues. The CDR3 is CASSQSSQQETQYF. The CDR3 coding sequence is TGCGCCAGCAGTCAATCGTCGCAGCAAGAGACCCAGTACTTC.

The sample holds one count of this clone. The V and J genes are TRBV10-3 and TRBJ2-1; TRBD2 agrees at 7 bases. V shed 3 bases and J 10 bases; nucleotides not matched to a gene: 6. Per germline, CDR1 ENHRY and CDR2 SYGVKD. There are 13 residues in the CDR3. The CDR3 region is CAISDPWEGEQFF. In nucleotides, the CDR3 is TGTGCCATCAGTGACCCTTGGGAGGGCGAGCAGTTCTTC.

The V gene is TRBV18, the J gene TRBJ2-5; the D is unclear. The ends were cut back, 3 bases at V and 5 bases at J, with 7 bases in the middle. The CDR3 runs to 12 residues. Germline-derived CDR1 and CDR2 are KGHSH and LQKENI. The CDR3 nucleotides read TGTGCCAGCTCACCCTACGGTGAGACCCAGTACTTC. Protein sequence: CASSPYGETQYF.

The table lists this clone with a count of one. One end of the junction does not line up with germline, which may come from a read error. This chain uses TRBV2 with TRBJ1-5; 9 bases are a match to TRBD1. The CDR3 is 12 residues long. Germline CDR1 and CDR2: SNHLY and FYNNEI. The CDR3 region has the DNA TGTGCCAGCAGTGAAGCGGACAGGGGCGCGAACTTT. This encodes CASSEADRGANF.

CDR3 sequence reads: CASSLIGGVGKNIQYF. In nucleotides, the CDR3 is TGTGCCAGCAGCTTAATAGGCGGTGTGGGCAAAAACATTCAGTACTTC. The chain has TRBV13 and TRBJ2-4, with D unresolved. Germline values: CDR1 PRHDT, CDR2 FYEKMQ (reference sequence). This CDR3 region has 16 residues. V was pared by 2 bases and J by 3 bases, with 14 bases between.

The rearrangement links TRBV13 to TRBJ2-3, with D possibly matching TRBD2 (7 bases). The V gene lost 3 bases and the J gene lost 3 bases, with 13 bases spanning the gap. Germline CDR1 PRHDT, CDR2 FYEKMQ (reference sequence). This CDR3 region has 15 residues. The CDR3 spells CASSLGGPGTDTQYF. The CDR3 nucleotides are TGTGCCAGCAGCTTGGGGGGGCCTGGGACAGATACGCAGTATTTT.

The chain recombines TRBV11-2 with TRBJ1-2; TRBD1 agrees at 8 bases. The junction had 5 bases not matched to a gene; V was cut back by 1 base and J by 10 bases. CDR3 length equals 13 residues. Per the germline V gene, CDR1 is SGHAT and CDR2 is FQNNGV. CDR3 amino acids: CASSLGTGNDYTF. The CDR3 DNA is TGTGCCAGCAGCTTAGGGACAGGGAATGACTACACCTTC.

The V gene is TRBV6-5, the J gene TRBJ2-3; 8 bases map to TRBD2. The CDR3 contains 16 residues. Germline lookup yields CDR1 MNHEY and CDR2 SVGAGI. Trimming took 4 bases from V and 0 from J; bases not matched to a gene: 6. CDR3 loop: CASSSGLAPSTDTQYF. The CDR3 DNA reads TGTGCCAGCAGTTCCGGACTAGCCCCGAGCACAGATACGCAGTATTTT.

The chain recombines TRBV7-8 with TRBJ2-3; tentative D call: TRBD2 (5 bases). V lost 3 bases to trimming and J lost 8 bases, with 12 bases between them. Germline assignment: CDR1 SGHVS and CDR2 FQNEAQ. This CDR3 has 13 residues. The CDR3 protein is CASSFEDLPTQYF. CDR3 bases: TGTGCCAGCAGCTTCGAGGACTTGCCTACGCAGTATTTT.

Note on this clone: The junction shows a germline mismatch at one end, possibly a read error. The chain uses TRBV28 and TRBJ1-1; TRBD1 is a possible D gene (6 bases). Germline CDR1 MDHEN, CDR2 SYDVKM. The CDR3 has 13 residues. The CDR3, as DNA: TGTGCCAGCAGTTTTAGGGGGGGCACTCAAGCTTTCTTT. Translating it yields CASSFRGGTQAFF.

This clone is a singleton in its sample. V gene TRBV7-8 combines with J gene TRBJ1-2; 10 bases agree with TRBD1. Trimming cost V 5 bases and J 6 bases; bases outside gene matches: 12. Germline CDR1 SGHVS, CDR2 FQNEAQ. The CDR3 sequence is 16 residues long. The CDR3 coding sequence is TGTGCCAGCAGCCCTCTTGTGGGACAGGGGATCGATGGCTACACCTTC. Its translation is CASSPLVGQGIDGYTF.

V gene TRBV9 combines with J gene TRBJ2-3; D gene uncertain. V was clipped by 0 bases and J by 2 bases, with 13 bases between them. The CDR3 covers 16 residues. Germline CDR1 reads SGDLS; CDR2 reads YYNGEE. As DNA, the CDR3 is TGTGCCAGCAGCGTAGCCCTCGGTATCCTCACAGATACGCAGTATTTT. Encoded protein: CASSVALGILTDTQYF. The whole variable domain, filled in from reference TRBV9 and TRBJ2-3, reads DSGVTQTPKHLITATGQRVTLRCSPRSGDLSVYWYQQSLDQGLQFLIQYYNGEERAKGNILERFSAQQFPDLHSELNLSSLELGDSALYFCASSVALGILTDTQYFGPGTRLTVL.

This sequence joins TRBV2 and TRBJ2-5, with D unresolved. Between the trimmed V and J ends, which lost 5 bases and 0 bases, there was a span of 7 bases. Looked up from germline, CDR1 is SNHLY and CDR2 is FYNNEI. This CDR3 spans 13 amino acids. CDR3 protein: CASSSGYQETQYF. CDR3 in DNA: TGTGCCAGCAGTTCGGGTTACCAAGAGACCCAGTACTTC.

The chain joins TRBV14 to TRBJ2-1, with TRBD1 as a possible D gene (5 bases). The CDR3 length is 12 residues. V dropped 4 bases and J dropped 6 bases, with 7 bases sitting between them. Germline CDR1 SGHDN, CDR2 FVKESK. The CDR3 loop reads CASSPQGNEQFF. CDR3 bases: TGTGCCAGCAGCCCTCAGGGCAATGAGCAGTTCTTC.

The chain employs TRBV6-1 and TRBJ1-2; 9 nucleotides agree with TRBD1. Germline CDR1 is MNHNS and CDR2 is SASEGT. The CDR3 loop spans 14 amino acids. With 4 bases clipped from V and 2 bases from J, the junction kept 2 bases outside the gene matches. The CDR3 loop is CASSGGTGNYGYTF. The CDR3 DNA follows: TGTGCCAGCAGTGGGGGGACAGGGAACTATGGCTACACCTTC.

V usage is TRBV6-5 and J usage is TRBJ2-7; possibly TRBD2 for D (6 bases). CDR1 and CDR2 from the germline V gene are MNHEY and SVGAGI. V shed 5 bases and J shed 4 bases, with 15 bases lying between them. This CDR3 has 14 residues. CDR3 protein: CASSARGTLYEQYV. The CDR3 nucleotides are TGTGCCAGCAGTGCCCGGGGGACCCTTTACGAGCAGTACGTC.

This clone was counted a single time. The CDR3 spells CASSQEVGTSGYNEQFF. CDR3 nucleotide sequence: TGTGCCAGCAGCCAAGAGGTCGGGACTAGCGGTTACAATGAGCAGTTCTTC. This chain links TRBV4-2 with TRBJ2-1; 11 nucleotides line up with TRBD2. The CDR3 is 17 residues long. Losses at the gene ends were 0 bases for V and 4 bases for J; bases not matched to a gene: 5. Germline lookup yields CDR1 LGHNA and CDR2 YNFKEQ.

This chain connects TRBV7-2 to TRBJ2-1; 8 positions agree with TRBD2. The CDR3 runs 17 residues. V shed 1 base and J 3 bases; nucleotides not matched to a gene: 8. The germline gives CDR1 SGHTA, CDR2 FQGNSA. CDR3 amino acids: CASSLVSSGGLYNEQFF. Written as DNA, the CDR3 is TGTGCCAGCAGCTTAGTGTCGAGCGGGGGCCTCTACAATGAGCAGTTCTTC.

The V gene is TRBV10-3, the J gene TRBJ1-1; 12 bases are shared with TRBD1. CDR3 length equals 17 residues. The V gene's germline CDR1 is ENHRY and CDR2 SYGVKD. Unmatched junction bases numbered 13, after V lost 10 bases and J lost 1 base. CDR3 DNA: TGTGCCACCACTCCGGGGACAGGGGGCCTTAAGAACACTGAAGCTTTCTTT. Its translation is CATTPGTGGLKNTEAFF.